The 19 T cell receptor beta chains presented below share a single source sample, sequenced in a study of T cell repertoires and Cas9 in healthy adults. Sequenced by immunoSEQ multiplex PCR; TCRdb stores in-frame clones only, minus some. Among over 20,000 clones listed, 91% were seen once. Sequencing was done on a sample of CD4+ effector T cells (CD127+, CD25-, CD137-, CD154-) from PBMCs; culture status not recorded. The receptors come from a human donor in good health.

The rearrangement links TRBV11-2 to TRBJ1-3, with D maybe TRBD1 (6 bases). This CDR3 is built from 15 residues. Germline CDR1 SGHAT, CDR2 FQNNGV. V dropped 5 bases and J dropped 4 bases, with 15 bases sitting between them. The CDR3 DNA sequence: TGTGCCAGCAGCGCCGCCGGACAGCTAGGAAACACCATATATTTT. This encodes CASSAAGQLGNTIYF.

This clone was detected only a few times. The chain couples TRBV2 to TRBJ1-3; D ambiguous. CDR1 and CDR2 from the germline V gene are SNHLY and FYNNEI. V shed 7 bases and J shed 0 bases, with 10 bases lying between them. This CDR3 is 14 amino acids long. The CDR3 DNA reads as TGTGCCAGCACCTGGTGGTCCTCTGGAAACACCATATATTTT. This codes for CASTWWSSGNTIYF. The full variable domain, its missing parts supplied by reference TRBV2 and TRBJ1-3, is EPEVTQTPSHQVTQMGQEVILRCVPISNHLYFYWYRQILGQKVEFLVSFYNNEISEKSEIFDDQFSVERPDGSNFTLKIRSTKLEDSAMYFCASTWWSSGNTIYFGEGSWLTVV.

As DNA, the CDR3 is TGTGCCAGCAGCCAAGATTCGAACCGGGAGACCCAGTACTTC. Its translation: CASSQDSNRETQYF. The J gene is TRBJ2-5, the V gene TRBV14, with D unclear. Trimming took off 0 bases at V and 5 bases at J, with 10 bases between the two ends. CDR3 size: 14 residues. Looked up from germline, CDR1 is SGHDN and CDR2 is FVKESK. Full variable domain (remainder filled in from reference TRBV14 and TRBJ2-5): EAGVTQFPSHSVIEKGQTVTLRCDPISGHDNLYWYRRVMGKEIKFLLHFVKESKQDESGMPNNRFLAERTGGTYSTLKVQPAELEDSGVYFCASSQDSNRETQYFGPGTRLLVL.

The chain combines TRBV2 with TRBJ2-6; a possible D gene is TRBD2 (6 bases). The germline V gene has CDR1 SNHLY and CDR2 FYNNEI. V was cut by 7 bases and J by 2 bases, with 15 bases left in between. The CDR3 sequence is 16 residues long. For the CDR3, the DNA is TGTGCCAGCACCCAGGAGGGTTTCGCTGGGGCCAACGTCCTGACTTTC. Translating it yields CASTQEGFAGANVLTF. The full variable domain, completed using reference TRBV2 and TRBJ2-6, is EPEVTQTPSHQVTQMGQEVILRCVPISNHLYFYWYRQILGQKVEFLVSFYNNEISEKSEIFDDQFSVERPDGSNFTLKIRSTKLEDSAMYFCASTQEGFAGANVLTFGAGSRLTVL.

This chain uses TRBV27 with TRBJ1-5; TRBD1 agrees at 12 bases. CDR3 size: 16 residues. Germline V gives CDR1 MNHEY, CDR2 SMNVEV (reference sequence). V was clipped by 8 bases and J by 7 bases; unmatched bases: 12. The CDR3 coding sequence is TGTGCCAGCGGGCGATCGGGGACAGGGGGCAGGCAGCCCCAGCATTTT. Translating gives CASGRSGTGGRQPQHF.

CDR3 sequence (DNA): TGTGCCAGCAGTGACCAAATGGCAGCTAGCGTTCCCTACGAGCAGTACTTC. Translation gives CASSDQMAASVPYEQYF. The J gene is TRBJ2-7, the V gene TRBV27, with a tentative D call TRBD2 (6 bases). The germline V gene encodes CDR1 MNHEY and CDR2 SMNVEV (reference sequence). The V gene lost 5 bases and the J gene lost 2 bases, with 22 bases spanning the gap. This CDR3 has 17 amino acids.

CDR3 nucleotide sequence: TGCAGCGTTCAGGCGGACAGGGGAGGCGGCTACACCTTC. This encodes CSVQADRGGGYTF. The chain links TRBV29-1 to TRBJ1-2; 9 bases are shared with TRBD1. This CDR3 spans 13 amino acids. Germline V gives CDR1 SQVTM, CDR2 ANQGSEA. With 5 bases clipped from V and 8 bases from J, the junction kept 9 bases outside the gene matches.

This rearrangement joins TRBV28 to TRBJ1-1; D is uncertain. This CDR3 contains 14 residues. With 2 bases removed from V and 0 bases from J, the gap between germline ends came to 7 bases. Germline V lookup: CDR1 MDHEN, CDR2 SYDVKM. CDR3 coding DNA: TGTGCCAGCAGTTTAAGGCAGCTGAACACTGAAGCTTTCTTT. Translated, it gives CASSLRQLNTEAFF.

V usage is TRBV6-6 and J usage is TRBJ2-1; D is ambiguous. The germline gives CDR1 MNHNY, CDR2 SVGAGI (reference sequence). The V end was cut by 6 bases, the J end by 4 bases, with 7 bases between. CDR3 length: 12 amino acids. CDR3 sequence: CASSFRYNEQFF. The CDR3 bases are TGTGCCAGCAGCTTTCGGTACAATGAGCAGTTCTTC.

The genes are TRBV9 and TRBJ2-7; D may correspond to TRBD1 or TRBD2 (5 bases each). Germline assignment: CDR1 SGDLS and CDR2 YYNGEE. The CDR3 loop spans 13 amino acids. V was trimmed by 5 bases and J by 7 bases, leaving 16 bases between them. CDR3 sequence (DNA): TGTGCCAGCAGTGCCGGGACCTCCCTGGAGCAGTACTTC. The encoded protein is CASSAGTSLEQYF.

The chain is built from TRBV28 and TRBJ1-2, with TRBD1 as a possible D gene (5 bases). The length of the CDR3 is 12 residues. The V end lost 2 bases, the J end lost 8 bases, and 9 bases lay between the germline ends. In germline, CDR1 is MDHEN, CDR2 SYDVKM. The CDR3 DNA is TGTGCCAGCAGTTTAAGGGGCGGAGGCTACACCTTC. It specifies CASSLRGGGYTF.

The chain links TRBV10-3 to TRBJ1-1; D may be TRBD1 (5 bases). CDR3 size: 13 residues. V was trimmed by 3 bases and J by 8 bases, leaving 13 bases between them. From germline, CDR1 is ENHRY and CDR2 SYGVKD. The CDR3 bases are TGTGCCATCAGTGACAGGGTCGGAACGGAAGCTTTCTTT. Protein product: CAISDRVGTEAFF.

This clone was recorded only once. This chain joins TRBV4-2 and TRBJ2-3; D possibly matches TRBD1 or TRBD2 (5 bases each). Germline CDR1 and CDR2: LGHNA and YNFKEQ. The V and J ends lost 2 bases and 6 bases respectively, with 9 bases between them. This CDR3 is 13 amino acids long. CDR3 in amino acids: CASSQPWGDTQYF. CDR3 DNA sequence: TGTGCCAGCAGCCAACCCTGGGGGGATACGCAGTATTTT.

This chain uses TRBV6-6 with TRBJ1-6; no clear D gene. From germline, CDR1 is MNHNY and CDR2 SVGAGI (reference sequence). Between the trimmed V and J ends, which lost 2 bases and 6 bases, there was a span of 2 bases. This CDR3 is built from 12 residues. The CDR3 bases are TGTGCCAGCAGTTACCCTAATTCACCCCTCCACTTT. This codes for CASSYPNSPLHF.

This sequence joins TRBV10-3 and TRBJ2-5; D is unclear. The J call could be wrong; TRBJ2-7 is a better fit for the DNA end. This CDR3 region has 11 residues. CDR1 and CDR2 from the germline V gene are ENHRY and SYGVKD. The CDR3 bases are TGTGCCATCAGTGGGGCCTACGAGCAGTACTTC. Protein product: CAISGAYEQYF.

The chain carries TRBV9 and TRBJ2-7; 7 nucleotides agree with TRBD1. Germline V CDR1 and CDR2: SGDLS, YYNGEE. With V trimmed by 0 bases and J by 6 bases, 9 bases remained unmatched. The CDR3 contains 15 residues. The CDR3 DNA is TGTGCCAGCAGCGTAGAGGCCAGGCCAGGGGGCGAGCAGTACTTC. The encoded protein is CASSVEARPGGEQYF.

The CDR3 sequence: CASGREDYNSPLHF. The CDR3 nucleotides are TGTGCCAGTGGGCGAGAGGATTATAATTCACCCCTCCACTTT. This sequence joins TRBV19 and TRBJ1-6; D is undetermined. Trimming removed 8 bases from V and 4 bases from J, with 12 bases in between. CDR1 is LNHDA, CDR2 SQIVND, per germline (reference sequence). The CDR3 runs 14 residues.

The V gene is TRBV5-4, the J gene TRBJ1-4; TRBD1 matches at 9 bases. V gave up 3 bases and J gave up 3 bases; unmatched junction bases: 9. The CDR3 is 17 residues long. Per the germline V gene, CDR1 is SGHNT and CDR2 is YYREEE (reference sequence). The chain's CDR3 is CASSSGQGVFANEKLFF. DNA for the CDR3: TGTGCCAGCAGCTCGGGACAGGGTGTTTTCGCTAATGAAAAACTGTTTTTT.

The chain links TRBV6-5 to TRBJ1-2, with D unresolved. This CDR3 spans 13 amino acids. Germline CDR1 is MNHEY and CDR2 is SVGAGI. V lost 5 bases and J lost 7, with 14 bases in between. Here the CDR3 reads CASSQRGGVGYTF. In DNA, the CDR3 is TGTGCCAGCAGTCAACGGGGTGGGGTTGGCTACACCTTC.